This TCR beta chain was obtained from a study of human T cells and chemical hapten exposure. Study overall: Sensitization applied 2% DPC to roughly 2 cm by roughly 2 cm of upper inner arm skin. Reading of the patch tests, which applied 0.01% DPC to the upper back, occurred at 6 days.

MiXCR, applied by TCRdb to the RACE reads, yields one record per CDR3 protein. Here the sample spans tens of thousands of distinct CDR3 sequences, roughly 7.2% being singletons. Documented time point: pre-sensitization, week 0. The treatment was: therapeutic diphenylcyclopropenone sensitization with weekly scalp DPC. It was from unfractionated whole blood that total RNA was extracted. This clonotype occurred a few times. This CDR3 has 17 amino acids. The V gene end was trimmed by 0 bases and the J gene end by 2 bases; junction bases not matched to a gene: 8. Germline V gene data show CDR1 as MGHRA and CDR2 as YSYEKL.

The sequenced sample was whole blood, obtained in connection with sensitization to the hapten diphenylcyclopropenone (DPC). J is TRBJ2-3 and V is TRBV4-1; TRBD2 aligns across 7 bases. This clonotype originated in a woman in her 50s with alopecia areata. Some clones in this sample may be carry-over from other donors' samples. DNA for the CDR3: TGCGCCAGCAGCCAAGATATAAGCGGGACTCCCACAGATACGCAGTATTTT. Amino acid sequence: CASSQDISGTPTDTQYF.